This TCR beta chain appears in the sequencing data of a study of T cells in Graves' hyperthyroidism and ophthalmopathy. It was RNA transcripts that yielded the amplified TCR beta CDR3 regions. HTBI primers drove first-round RT-PCR of the TCR CDR3. TCRdb re-derived calls from the multiplex PCR reads in MiXCR, one entry per CDR3 protein. This table holds fewer than 350,000 distinct CDR3 sequences, 13% to 15% found once. Trimming took off 6 bases at V and 5 bases at J, with 16 bases between the two ends. Per germline, CDR1 MDHEN and CDR2 SYDVKM. This CDR3 spans 15 amino acids. This clonotype was picked up many times.

This sequence originates from a woman aged 50 to 60 with Graves' hyperthyroidism that later progressed to Graves' ophthalmopathy. The V gene is TRBV28, the J gene TRBJ2-2; the D call may be TRBD1 or TRBD2 (5 bases each). The material sequenced was blood. CDR3 in DNA: TGTGCCAGCAGCCCCGACAGTTCGGGGACCGGGGAGCTGTTTTTT. As protein: CASSPDSSGTGELFF.